The sequence of this TCR beta chain was determined in a study of cytomegalovirus exposure and HLA in healthy donors. Study-level findings and limits: Across donors, presence/absence analyses took sequencing depth to be roughly uniform. In a later analysis, TCR beta V- and J-gene trimming was associated with a missense DCLRE1C variant. According to an earlier analysis, most TCR beta V segments yielded productive rearrangements about 87% or about 30% of the time.

For this clone: Its antigen is still unknown.

Primers: 60 Vbeta forward and 13 Jbeta reverse. TCRdb's table, derived via immunoSEQ multiplex PCR, lists solely in-frame clones and lacks some. The sample carries around 190,000 clones, around 88% recorded once. V was cut by 3 bases and J by 1 base, with 13 bases left in between. CDR3 length: 16 amino acids. In germline, CDR1 is MNHEY, CDR2 SMNVEV (reference sequence). Those who donated were healthy bone marrow donors. This clonotype was sampled from a middle-aged man in good health and CMV-seropositive. V and J are TRBV27 and TRBJ1-3; tentative D call: TRBD1 (6 bases). The specimen sequenced was PBMCs. CDR3 bases: TGTGCCAGCAGTTTCTTGGGGGGGGCGTCTGGAAACACCATATATTTT. Translating gives CASSFLGGASGNTIYF.